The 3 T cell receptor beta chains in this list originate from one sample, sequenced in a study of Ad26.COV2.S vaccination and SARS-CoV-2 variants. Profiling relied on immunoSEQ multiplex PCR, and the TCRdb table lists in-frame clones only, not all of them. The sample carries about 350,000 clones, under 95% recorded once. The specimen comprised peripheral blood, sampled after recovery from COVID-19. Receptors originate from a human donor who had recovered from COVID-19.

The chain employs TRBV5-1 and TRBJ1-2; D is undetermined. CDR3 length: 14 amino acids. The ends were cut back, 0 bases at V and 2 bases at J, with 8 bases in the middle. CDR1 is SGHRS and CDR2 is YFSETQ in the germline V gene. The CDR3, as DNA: TGCGCCAGCAGCTTGGACGACCAGAACTATGGCTACACCTTC. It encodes CASSLDDQNYGYTF.

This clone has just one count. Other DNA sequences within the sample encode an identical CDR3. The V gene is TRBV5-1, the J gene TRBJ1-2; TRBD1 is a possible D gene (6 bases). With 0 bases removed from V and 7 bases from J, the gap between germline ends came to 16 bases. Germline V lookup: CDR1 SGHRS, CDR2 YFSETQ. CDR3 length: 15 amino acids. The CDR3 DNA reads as TGCGCCAGCAGCTTGGAGGGGGGGCGCGTGCGTGGCTACACCTTC. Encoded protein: CASSLEGGRVRGYTF.

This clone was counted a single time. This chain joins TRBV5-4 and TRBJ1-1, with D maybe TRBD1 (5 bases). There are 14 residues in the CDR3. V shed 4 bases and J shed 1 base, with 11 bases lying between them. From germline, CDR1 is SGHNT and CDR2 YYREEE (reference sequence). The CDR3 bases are TGTGCCAGCAGCGTAAAAACAGGGAACACTGAAGCTTTCTTT. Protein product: CASSVKTGNTEAFF.